This note documents a single T cell receptor (beta chain) sequence. The antigen remains unidentified. The repertoire was sequenced with immunoSEQ multiplex PCR; TCRdb's copy has only in-frame clones and lacks some. The table lists about 93,000 clones, roughly 73% of them singletons, with around 8.9% in the top ten. Time point reported: cycle 4 day 1 (C4D1), after less than seven weeks of nivolumab. Each and every patient relapsed after autologous stem cell transplantation, and patients got differing brentuximab vedotin exposure. The data belong to a study of PD-1 blockade in classical Hodgkin lymphoma. Overall study findings and caveats: Anyone who began nivolumab under 1 year after ASCT was excluded.

Trimming removed 4 bases from V and 7 bases from J; junction bases left unmatched: 10. CDR1 is SEHNR, CDR2 FQNEAQ, per germline (reference sequence). The CDR3 loop spans 16 amino acids. This chain uses TRBV7-9 with TRBJ2-2; 9 bases are a match to TRBD1. The origin of this receptor is a human donor with classical Hodgkin lymphoma. Source: peripheral blood mononuclear cells (PBMCs), taken before the fourth cycle of nivolumab. The CDR3 here is CASSYRGQGKGGELFF. In DNA, the CDR3 is TGTGCCAGCAGCTACCGCGGACAGGGGAAGGGCGGGGAGCTGTTTTTT.